These 5 T cell receptor beta chains came from one sample sequenced in a study of cytomegalovirus exposure and HLA in healthy donors. 60 Vbeta and 13 Jbeta primers were used in PCR. Only in-frame clones appear in the TCRdb table, and some are missing; sequencing was by immunoSEQ multiplex PCR. Of under 200,000 clones listed, over 75% are singletons. Sequencing was carried out using PBMCs. The receptors shown here come from a young man in good health and CMV-seropositive.

To note about this clone: The junction shows a germline mismatch at one end, possibly a read error. This sample includes further DNA sequences coding for the same CDR3. J is TRBJ1-5 and V is TRBV12-5; a weak D match, TRBD1 (6 bases). In germline, CDR1 is LGHNT, CDR2 FRNRAP. The length of the CDR3 is 18 residues. CDR3 sequence reads: CASGFGLQGRYSNQPQHF. CDR3 nucleotide sequence: TGTGCTAGTGGTTTCGGGTTACAGGGAAGATATAGCAATCAACCCCAGCATTTT.

V usage is TRBV5-1 and J usage is TRBJ2-3; perhaps TRBD1 as D (5 bases). V dropped 0 bases and J dropped 4 bases, with 9 bases sitting between them. Germline V gene sequence: CDR1 SGHRS, CDR2 YFSETQ. The CDR3 consists of 14 residues. CDR3 protein: CASSLGQGPDTQYF. The CDR3 DNA follows: TGCGCCAGCAGCTTGGGGCAGGGCCCAGATACGCAGTATTTT.

Of note for this clone: Germline is not matched at one junction end, which may reflect a read error. The chain links TRBV13 to TRBJ2-1; 10 bases line up with TRBD2. This CDR3 region has 14 residues. CDR1 PRHDT and CDR2 FYEKMQ come from the germline V gene (reference sequence). In DNA form, the CDR3 reads TGTGCCAGCAGCTATAGCGGGGGGTACAATGGGCAGTTCTTC. It encodes CASSYSGGYNGQFF.

V gene TRBV7-8 combines with J gene TRBJ2-5, with 7 nucleotides matching TRBD1. V shed 3 bases, J shed 4 bases, and the junction held 8 bases outside the gene matches. Germline CDR1 is SGHVS and CDR2 is FQNEAQ. This CDR3 comprises 15 residues. The chain's CDR3 is CASSFSDRDGETQYF. The CDR3 nucleotides read TGTGCCAGCAGCTTCTCAGACAGGGACGGAGAGACCCAGTACTTC. Using reference TRBV7-8 and TRBJ2-5 for the parts outside the CDR3, the full variable domain is GAGVSQSPRYKVAKRGQDVALRCDPISGHVSLFWYQQALGQGPEFLTYFQNEAQLDKSGLPSDRFFAERPEGSVSTLKIQRTQQEDSAVYLCASSFSDRDGETQYFGPGTRLLVL.

The chain employs TRBV10-1 and TRBJ2-5, with 7 bases aligning to TRBD2. The V gene's germline CDR1 is WNHNN and CDR2 SYGVQD (reference sequence). The CDR3 is made up of 14 amino acids. After removal of 8 bases from V and 1 base from J, the junction contained 7 bases not matched to a gene. The CDR3 reads CASCRTGGQETQYF. In nucleotides, the CDR3 is TGCGCCAGCTGCCGAACGGGGGGCCAAGAGACCCAGTACTTC.